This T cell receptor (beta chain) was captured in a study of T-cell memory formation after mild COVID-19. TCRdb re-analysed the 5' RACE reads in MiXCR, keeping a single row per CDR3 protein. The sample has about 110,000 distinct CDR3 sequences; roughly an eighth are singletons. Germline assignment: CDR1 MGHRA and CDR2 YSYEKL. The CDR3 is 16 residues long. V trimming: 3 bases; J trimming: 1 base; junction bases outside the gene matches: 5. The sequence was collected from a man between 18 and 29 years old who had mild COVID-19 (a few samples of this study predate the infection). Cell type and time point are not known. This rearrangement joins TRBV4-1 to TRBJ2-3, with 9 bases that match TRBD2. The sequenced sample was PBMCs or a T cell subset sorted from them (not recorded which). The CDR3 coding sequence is TGCGCCAGCAGCCAGGGGGCTAGCGGGGGCACAGATACGCAGTATTTT. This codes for CASSQGASGGTDTQYF.